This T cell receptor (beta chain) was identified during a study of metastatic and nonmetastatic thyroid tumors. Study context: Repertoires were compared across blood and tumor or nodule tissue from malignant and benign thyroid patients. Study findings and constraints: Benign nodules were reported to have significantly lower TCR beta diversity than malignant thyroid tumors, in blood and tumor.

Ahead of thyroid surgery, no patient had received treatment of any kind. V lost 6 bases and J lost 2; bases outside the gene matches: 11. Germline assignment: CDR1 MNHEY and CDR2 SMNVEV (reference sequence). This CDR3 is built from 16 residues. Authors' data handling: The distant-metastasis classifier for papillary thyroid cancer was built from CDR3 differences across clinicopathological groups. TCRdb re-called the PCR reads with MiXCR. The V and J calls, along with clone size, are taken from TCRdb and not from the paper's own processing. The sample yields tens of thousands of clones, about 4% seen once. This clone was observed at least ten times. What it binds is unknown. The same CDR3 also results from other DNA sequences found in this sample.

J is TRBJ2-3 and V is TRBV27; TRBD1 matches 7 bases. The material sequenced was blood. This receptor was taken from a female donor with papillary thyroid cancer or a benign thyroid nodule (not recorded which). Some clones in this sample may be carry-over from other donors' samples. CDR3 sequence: CASRKGAGATTDTQYF. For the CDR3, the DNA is TGTGCCAGCAGGAAGGGGGCAGGGGCCACCACAGATACGCAGTATTTT.